This TCR beta chain was identified during a study of preoperative IRX-2 immunotherapy in early breast cancer. Indicated treatment: preoperative locoregional IRX-2 cytokine immunotherapy. This phase Ib study tested locoregional IRX-2 cytokine immunotherapy given before surgery. V lost 6 bases, J lost 2 bases, and 14 bases lay in between. Germline V lookup: CDR1 MGHRA, CDR2 YSYEKL. The CDR3 contains 14 residues. Method: immunoSEQ multiplex PCR; TCRdb's copy keeps in-frame clones and lacks some. In the table there are over 25,000 clones, less than 90% of which are singletons. The material was lymph node tissue, obtained from a patient treated with IRX-2 immunotherapy. V is TRBV4-1 and J is TRBJ2-7; no definite D call. This sequence was found in a human donor with breast cancer. CDR3: CASSPSGLTYEQYF. The CDR3 coding sequence is TGCGCCAGCAGTCCCTCGGGCCTCACCTACGAGCAGTACTTC.